This entry features one TCR beta chain sequence. Its antigen is currently unknown. The study ran its PCR with 60 Vbeta and 13 Jbeta primers. The data were produced by immunoSEQ multiplex PCR, yet TCRdb's version contains in-frame clones alone and is incomplete. The sample holds 150,000 to 200,000 clones, roughly 85% seen once. Deletions cut 0 bases from V and 10 bases from J, with 8 bases between. Germline V lookup: CDR1 SGHNT, CDR2 YYREEE (reference sequence). There are 12 residues in the CDR3. This sample was taken from a study of cytomegalovirus exposure and HLA in healthy donors. Notes on the study in general: Most CMV-associated TCR beta chains were later found to appear HLA-restricted.

Every donor was a healthy person donating bone marrow. The rearrangement links TRBV5-4 to TRBJ2-1; possibly TRBD1 for D (6 bases). Sequenced: PBMCs. This receptor was taken from a boy younger than 10 in good health and CMV-seronegative. The CDR3 nucleotides read TGTGCCAGCAGCTTGGAGACAGGAGAGCAGTTCTTC. Translated, it gives CASSLETGEQFF.